One sample yielded the 28 T cell receptor beta chains listed below, sequenced in a study of T cells in Graves' hyperthyroidism and ophthalmopathy. Amplification of TCR beta CDR3 regions was performed using RNA transcripts as template. Initially, a first-round RT-PCR of the TCR CDR3 employed the HTBI primer set. TCRdb recomputed calls from the multiplex PCR reads with MiXCR, one row per CDR3 protein. In the table there are approximately 530,000 distinct CDR3 sequences, around 17% of which are singletons. Sequencing was done on a sample of blood. The receptors shown here come from a woman younger than 35 with Graves' hyperthyroidism.

In its sample, this clonotype was seen a few times. The V gene is TRBV20-1, the J gene TRBJ2-2; D gene uncertain. CDR1 is DFQATT and CDR2 is SNEGSKA in the germline V gene (reference sequence). Deletions cut 6 bases from V and 6 bases from J, with 14 bases between. The CDR3 length is 13 residues. CDR3 sequence reads: CSAGPDTAGELFF. The CDR3, as DNA: TGCAGTGCCGGACCGGATACAGCCGGGGAGCTGTTTTTT.

This chain links TRBV7-6 with TRBJ1-2; TRBD1 matches 7 bases. Germline V gene data show CDR1 as SGHVS and CDR2 as FNYEAQ. The CDR3 is 17 residues long. The V and J ends lost 4 bases and 1 base, in that order; junction bases with no gene match: 12. DNA for the CDR3: TGTGCCAGCAGCTCGACAGCGTCACAGGGGCTTAACTATGGCTACACCTTC. Protein: CASSSTASQGLNYGYTF.

This clonotype has at least ten counts. The chain combines TRBV20-1 with TRBJ2-1; D may be TRBD2 (6 bases). V gave up 4 bases and J gave up 4 bases, with 17 bases separating them. Germline V gives CDR1 DFQATT, CDR2 SNEGSKA (reference sequence). The CDR3 runs to 15 residues. CDR3 protein: CSATRGSTVYNEQFF. The CDR3 DNA reads as TGCAGTGCTACTCGGGGGTCAACCGTATACAATGAGCAGTTCTTC.

In this sample, this clonotype turned up many times. The chain recombines TRBV11-3 with TRBJ1-5; the D is unclear. CDR1 is SGHNT and CDR2 is YENEEA in the germline V gene. This CDR3 spans 15 amino acids. The V and J ends lost 4 bases and 0 bases respectively, with 10 bases between them. The CDR3 region is CASSSAVVSNQPQHF. CDR3 sequence (DNA): TGTGCCAGCAGCTCGGCGGTTGTTAGCAATCAGCCCCAGCATTTT.

The chain couples TRBV2 to TRBJ1-2; 10 bases match TRBD1. Germline loops: CDR1 SNHLY, CDR2 FYNNEI. Trimming removed 5 bases from V and 6 bases from J; junction bases left unmatched: 9. The CDR3 is 15 amino acids. Here the CDR3 DNA reads TGTGCCAGCAGTCTCCGTCCCGGGACAGGGGATGGCTACACCTTC. The encoded protein is CASSLRPGTGDGYTF.

This clonotype has at least ten counts. This sequence joins TRBV12-3 or TRBV12-4 and TRBJ2-3; 9 bases are a match to TRBD2. The CDR3 length is 15 residues. Trimming removed 7 bases from V and 4 bases from J; junction bases left unmatched: 9. CDR3 bases: TGTGCCAGCACCTTTGCGGGAGGGCCCTCAGATACGCAGTATTTT. Encoded protein: CASTFAGGPSDTQYF.

V and J are TRBV15 and TRBJ2-2, with 8 bases aligning to TRBD1. The CDR3 is 19 residues long. V shed 1 base and J 5 bases; nucleotides not matched to a gene: 15. Germline-derived CDR1 and CDR2 are LNHNV and YYDKDF (reference sequence). This chain's CDR3 is CATSRAGQGALWTTGELFF. In DNA, the CDR3 is TGTGCCACCAGCAGAGCGGGTCAGGGGGCGCTTTGGACTACCGGGGAGCTGTTTTTT.

Many counts were recorded for this clonotype. V usage is TRBV18 and J usage is TRBJ2-3, with D uncertain. From germline, CDR1 is KGHSH and CDR2 LQKENI. The V and J ends lost 3 bases and 0 bases respectively, with 4 bases between them. The CDR3 runs to 13 residues. CDR3 sequence reads: CASSPSSTDTQYF. CDR3 nucleotides: TGTGCCAGCTCACCTTCTAGCACAGATACGCAGTATTTT.

This chain joins TRBV6-1 and TRBJ1-1; no reliable D call. This CDR3 has 12 amino acids. Germline assignment: CDR1 MNHNS and CDR2 SASEGT. Trimming pared 7 bases from V and 3 bases from J, leaving 9 bases between. The DNA for the CDR3 is TGTGCCAGCAATGAGATTTACACTGAAGCTTTCTTT. This gives the protein CASNEIYTEAFF.

The V gene is TRBV5-6, the J gene TRBJ1-5, with TRBD1 as a possible D gene (5 bases). Germline assignment: CDR1 SGHDT and CDR2 YYEEEE. V was pared by 2 bases and J by 2 bases, with 14 bases between. CDR3 size: 16 residues. This chain's CDR3 is CASSFRVTTGNQPQHF. In nucleotides, the CDR3 is TGTGCCAGCAGCTTCAGGGTCACAACGGGCAATCAGCCCCAGCATTTT.

In the case of this clonotype: Since a much larger clone is just one base distant, this may be a read error. V and J are TRBV12-3 or TRBV12-4 and TRBJ2-3; D remains unclear. CDR3 length: 14 amino acids. V shed 7 bases and J shed 4 bases, with 15 bases lying between them. CDR3 in DNA: TGTGCCAGCACCACGTCCCTCGGGTCAGATACGCAGTATTTT. Encoded protein: CASTTSLGSDTQYF.

This clonotype was observed a handful of times. CDR3 bases: TGTGCCAGCTCACCTGGGACAGGGGTTTGGGACACTGAAGCTTTCTTT. Translating it yields CASSPGTGVWDTEAFF. The chain uses TRBV18 and TRBJ1-1, with 10 bases that match TRBD1. Per germline, CDR1 KGHSH and CDR2 LQKENI. The CDR3 is made up of 16 amino acids. With 3 bases clipped from V and 3 bases from J, the junction kept 7 bases outside the gene matches.

This clonotype was seen only a few times. The rearrangement links TRBV28 to TRBJ1-2, with no clear D. This CDR3 spans 12 amino acids. CDR1 and CDR2 from the germline V gene are MDHEN and SYDVKM. V dropped 4 bases and J dropped 8 bases, with 11 bases sitting between them. CDR3 region: CASSSDPSGYTF. The DNA of the CDR3 is TGTGCCAGCAGTTCCGACCCATCCGGCTACACCTTC.

The V call is TRBV20-1, the J call TRBJ2-3; maybe TRBD1 (5 bases). The germline gives CDR1 DFQATT, CDR2 SNEGSKA (reference sequence). The CDR3 totals 14 residues. Trimming took 8 bases from V and 4 from J, leaving 19 bases between them. CDR3 DNA: TGCAGTTATAAGGGGTCTGGGATCCCAGATACGCAGTATTTT. Protein: CSYKGSGIPDTQYF.

The table lists this clonotype with a few counts. The rearrangement joins TRBV6-1 to TRBJ2-1; 9 bases are a match to TRBD1. V shed 10 bases and J 7 bases; nucleotides not matched to a gene: 14. In germline, CDR1 is MNHNS, CDR2 SASEGT. The CDR3 extends over 15 amino acids. Written as DNA, the CDR3 is TGTGCCATCAAAACCGGGACAGGGATTTTGAATGAGCAGTTCTTC. Translation: CAIKTGTGILNEQFF.

This clonotype has more than one count but fewer than ten. The rearrangement links TRBV7-2 to TRBJ2-1; 10 bases match TRBD2. Germline CDR1 SGHTA, CDR2 FQGNSA. Losses at the gene ends were 5 bases for V and 4 bases for J; bases not matched to a gene: 5. CDR3 length: 15 amino acids. The CDR3 nucleotides are TGTGCCAGCAGCCTTACTAGCGGGGTTTACAATGAGCAGTTCTTC. Its protein product is CASSLTSGVYNEQFF.

This clonotype occurred many times. The chain uses TRBV7-2 and TRBJ2-3; 9 bases fit TRBD2. J was trimmed by 1 base and V by 6 bases; bases with no gene match: 5. The CDR3 has 15 residues. Looked up from germline, CDR1 is SGHTA and CDR2 is FQGNSA. CDR3 protein: CASRGPSGGTDTQYF. CDR3 in DNA: TGTGCCAGCAGGGGACCTAGCGGGGGCACAGATACGCAGTATTTT.

This clonotype has a count of ten or more. The chain carries TRBV20-1 and TRBJ2-3, with 7 positions matching TRBD2. Germline V lookup: CDR1 DFQATT, CDR2 SNEGSKA (reference sequence). V lost 0 bases, J lost 1 base, and 7 bases stayed unmatched. This CDR3 spans 16 amino acids. As DNA, the CDR3 is TGCAGTGCTAGAGATCAGAGCGGGGAAGGCACAGATACGCAGTATTTT. This encodes CSARDQSGEGTDTQYF.

This clonotype was seen repeatedly, ten times or more. Here the CDR3 reads CASSLKGSQPQHF. In DNA form, the CDR3 reads TGTGCCAGCAGCTTAAAGGGGTCTCAGCCCCAGCATTTT. This chain joins TRBV7-9 and TRBJ1-5; possibly TRBD1 for D (5 bases). The CDR3 is 13 amino acids. CDR1 and CDR2 from the germline V gene are SEHNR and FQNEAQ (reference sequence). The V and J ends lost 2 bases and 6 bases respectively, with 8 bases between them.

As for this clonotype: The junction departs from germline at one end; a sequencing error may be responsible. The V and J genes are TRBV12-3 or TRBV12-4 and TRBJ1-2; unclear D gene. This CDR3 is built from 14 residues. The CDR3 spells CASSLASVNYSYTF. In DNA, the CDR3 is TGTGCCAGCAGTTTAGCCAGCGTTAACTATAGCTACACCTTC.

This clonotype was found many times. The chain recombines TRBV11-2 with TRBJ2-3; D remains unclear. The CDR3 length is 13 residues. Per germline, CDR1 SGHAT and CDR2 FQNNGV. V lost 2 bases and J 5 bases, leaving 8 bases between the germline ends. CDR3 coding DNA: TGTGCCAGCAGCTTATTCCCGGGAGATACGCAGTATTTT. Protein product: CASSLFPGDTQYF. The full variable domain, completed using reference TRBV11-2 and TRBJ2-3, is EAGVAQSPRYKIIEKRQSVAFWCNPISGHATLYWYQQILGQGPKLLIQFQNNGVVDDSQLPKDRFSAERLKGVDSTLKIQPAKLEDSAVYLCASSLFPGDTQYFGPGTRLTVL.

This clonotype appeared many times. V and J are TRBV6-1 and TRBJ2-1; D is uncertain. Germline lookup yields CDR1 MNHNS and CDR2 SASEGT. This CDR3 is 14 amino acids long. With 5 bases removed from V and 10 bases from J, the gap between germline ends came to 18 bases. CDR3 in amino acids: CASSPTTTSKEQFF. CDR3 in DNA: TGTGCCAGCAGTCCTACTACCACCTCAAAGGAGCAGTTCTTC.

This clonotype showed up just a few times. The chain uses TRBV6-5 and TRBJ2-5; perhaps TRBD2 as D (5 bases). CDR3 length: 15 residues. The V gene's germline CDR1 is MNHEY and CDR2 SVGAGI. The V gene lost 1 base and the J gene lost 1 base, with 10 bases spanning the gap. CDR3 loop: CASSYFGVPQETQYF. The CDR3 DNA reads TGTGCCAGCAGTTACTTCGGGGTCCCCCAAGAGACCCAGTACTTC.

This clonotype was found a few times. V is TRBV11-3 and J is TRBJ1-2; D is possibly TRBD1 (5 bases). V lost 5 bases and J 3 bases, leaving 13 bases between the germline ends. The germline V gene encodes CDR1 SGHNT and CDR2 YENEEA. This CDR3 region has 14 residues. The CDR3, as DNA: TGTGCCAGCAGCCCCAGGGAGGTGGACTATGGCTACACCTTC. This codes for CASSPREVDYGYTF. The full variable domain, with the rest looked up from reference TRBV11-3 and TRBJ1-2, is EAGVVQSPRYKIIEKKQPVAFWCNPISGHNTLYWYLQNLGQGPELLIRYENEEAVDDSQLPKDRFSAERLKGVDSTLKIQPAELGDSAVYLCASSPREVDYGYTFGSGTRLTVV.

The table lists this clonotype with a few counts. The genes are TRBV4-2 and TRBJ1-1, with D possibly matching TRBD1 (6 bases). Germline V gives CDR1 LGHNA, CDR2 YNFKEQ. The length of the CDR3 is 16 residues. The V gene lost 1 base and the J gene lost 4 bases, with 16 bases spanning the gap. The CDR3 coding sequence is TGTGCCAGCAGCCAAGGTCCTCAGGGGCTGGGCACTGAAGCTTTCTTT. It translates to CASSQGPQGLGTEAFF.

This clonotype was detected a few times. The chain joins TRBV19 to TRBJ1-2, with TRBD1 identical over 7 bases. V shed 6 bases and J 6 bases; nucleotides not matched to a gene: 13. The CDR3 consists of 15 residues. Germline-derived CDR1 and CDR2 are LNHDA and SQIVND (reference sequence). CDR3 amino acids: CASRDLGTASNGYTF. In nucleotides, the CDR3 is TGTGCCAGTAGGGACCTCGGGACAGCTAGTAATGGCTACACCTTC.

The genes are TRBV27 and TRBJ2-2, with no clear D. The germline CDR1 and CDR2 sequences are MNHEY and SMNVEV (reference sequence). Trimming took 2 bases from V and 6 from J, leaving 10 bases between them. CDR3 length: 14 amino acids. The CDR3: CASSLKRLSGELFF. The CDR3 DNA sequence: TGTGCCAGCAGTTTAAAACGACTGTCCGGGGAGCTGTTTTTT.

This clonotype was seen more than once but under ten times. The chain joins TRBV19 to TRBJ2-7; 14 nucleotides align to TRBD2. Germline V CDR1 and CDR2: LNHDA, SQIVND (reference sequence). This CDR3 has 15 residues. Trimming cost V 6 bases and J 5 bases; bases outside gene matches: 6. The CDR3 region has the DNA TGTGCCAGTAGGATGACTAGCGGGGGGGCGAACGAGCAGTACTTC. This sequence encodes CASRMTSGGANEQYF.